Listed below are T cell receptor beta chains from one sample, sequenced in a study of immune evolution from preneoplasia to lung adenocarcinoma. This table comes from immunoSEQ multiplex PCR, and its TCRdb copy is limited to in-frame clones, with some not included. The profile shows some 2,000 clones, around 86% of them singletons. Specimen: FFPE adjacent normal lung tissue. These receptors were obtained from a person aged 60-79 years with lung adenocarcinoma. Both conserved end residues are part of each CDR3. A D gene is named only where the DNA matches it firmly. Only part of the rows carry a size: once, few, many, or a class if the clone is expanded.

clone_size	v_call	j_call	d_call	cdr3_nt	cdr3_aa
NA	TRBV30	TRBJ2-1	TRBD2	TGTGCCTGGAGTTCTGGCGGGAGGGGGAGGTCCTACAATGAGCAGTTCTTC	CAWSSGGRGRSYNEQFF
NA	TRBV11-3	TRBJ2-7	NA	TGTGCCTGCCACCTGGTCTACGAGCAGTACTTC	CACHLVYEQYF
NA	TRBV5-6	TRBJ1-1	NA	TGTGCCAGCAGCTTAAGGGACACTGAAGCTTTCTTT	CASSLRDTEAFF
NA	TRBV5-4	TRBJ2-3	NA	TGTGCCAGCACTAATTGGGACGGAAGAGATACGCAGTATTTT	CASTNWDGRDTQYF
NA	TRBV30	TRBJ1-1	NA	TGTGCCTGGAGTTATGGGATCCAGAACACCGAAGCTTTCTTT	CAWSYGIQNTEAFF
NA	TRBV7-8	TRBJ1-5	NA	TGTGCCAGCAGCGGAGGGGGGCTAAACAGCAATCAGCCCCAGCATTTT	CASSGGGLNSNQPQHF
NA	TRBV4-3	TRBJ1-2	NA	TGCGCCAGCAGCCAAGGATCCAAGAACTATGGCTACACCTTC	CASSQGSKNYGYTF
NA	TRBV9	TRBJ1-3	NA	TGTGCCAGCAAAGGTGACACCATATATTTT	CASKGDTIYF
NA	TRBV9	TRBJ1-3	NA	TGTGCCAGCAGCGTAGTGGGGGGAATGGACACCATATATTTT	CASSVVGGMDTIYF
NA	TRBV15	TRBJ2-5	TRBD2	TGTGCCACCAGCAGAATAGCGGGAGAGACCCAGTACTTC	CATSRIAGETQYF
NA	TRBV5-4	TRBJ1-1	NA	TGTGCCAGCAGCTCAAGGACAACCCAAAACACTGAAGCTTTCTTT	CASSSRTTQNTEAFF
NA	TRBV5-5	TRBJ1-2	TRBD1	TGTGCCAGCAACCCGGGACAGGGGCAGGGCTACACCTTC	CASNPGQGQGYTF
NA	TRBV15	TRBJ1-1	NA	TGTGCCACCAGCAGAGCGCAGGGGCCGGTGACTGAAGCTTTCTTT	CATSRAQGPVTEAFF
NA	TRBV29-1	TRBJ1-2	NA	TGCAGCGTTGTGGATAACTATGGCTACACCTTC	CSVVDNYGYTF
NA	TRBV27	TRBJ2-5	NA	TGTGCCAGCAGTTTCAGGGAACCGGGACCAGGGCGAGAGACCCAGTACTTC	CASSFREPGPGRETQYF
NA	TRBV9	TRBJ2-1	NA	TGTGCCAGCAGCGTGGGGGCCGGATTCTCCTACAATGAGCAGTTCTTC	CASSVGAGFSYNEQFF
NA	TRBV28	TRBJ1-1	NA	TGTGCCACCTCTTTTGGGGCGATTGAAGCTTTCTTT	CATSFGAIEAFF
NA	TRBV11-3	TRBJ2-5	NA	TGTGCCAGCAGCCCCGGGGGCGAAGAGACCCAGTACTTC	CASSPGGEETQYF
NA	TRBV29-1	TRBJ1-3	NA	TGCAGCGTTGGTGGGGCAGGAAACACCATATATTTT	CSVGGAGNTIYF
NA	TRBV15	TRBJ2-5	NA	TGTGCCACCAGCAGAGATTTAGGGGTTGGAGAGACCCAGTACTTC	CATSRDLGVGETQYF
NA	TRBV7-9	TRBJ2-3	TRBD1	TGTGCCAGCGCTGGTAGAGGAAGGGGGCACACAGATACGCAGTATTTT	CASAGRGRGHTDTQYF
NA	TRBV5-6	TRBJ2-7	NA	TGTGCCAGCAGCTTTCCTCTAGTGGACGAGCAGTACTTC	CASSFPLVDEQYF
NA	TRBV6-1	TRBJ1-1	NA	TGTGCCAGCACCCTAGACACTTTTTACACTGAAGCTTTCTTT	CASTLDTFYTEAFF
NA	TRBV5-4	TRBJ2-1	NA	TGTGCCAGCAGCGCGGGGACGGCCTACAATGAGCAGTTCTTC	CASSAGTAYNEQFF
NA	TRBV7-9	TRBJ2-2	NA	TGTGCCAGCAGCCCTCCGGGACAAGAAACCGGGGAGCTGTTTTTT	CASSPPGQETGELFF
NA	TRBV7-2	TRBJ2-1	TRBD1	TGTGCCAGCAGCGTAGTGGGACAGGGGGGTTCTGAGCAGTTCTTC	CASSVVGQGGSEQFF
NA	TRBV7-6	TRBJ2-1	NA	TGTGCCAGCAGCTTAGTTGAGGCCGGTGAGCAGTTCTTC	CASSLVEAGEQFF
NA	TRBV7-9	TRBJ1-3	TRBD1	TGTGCCAGCAGCCCCCAGGGGGCGGCTGGAAACACCATATATTTT	CASSPQGAAGNTIYF
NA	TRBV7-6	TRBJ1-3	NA	TGTGCCAGCAGCTTAGGGTACGGCTCTGGAAACACCATATATTTT	CASSLGYGSGNTIYF
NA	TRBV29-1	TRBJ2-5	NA	TGCAGCGTAGGAGGGGGGAGACAGGGAGGGGAGACCCAGTACTTC	CSVGGGRQGGETQYF
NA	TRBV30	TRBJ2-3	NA	TGTGCCTGGAGTGCCCTTGAAGCGGGTAAGGGAGATACGCAGTATTTT	CAWSALEAGKGDTQYF
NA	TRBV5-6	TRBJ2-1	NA	TGTGCCAGCAGCGTTGACAGGCTCAATGAGCAGTTCTTC	CASSVDRLNEQFF
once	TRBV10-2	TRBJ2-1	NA	TGCGCCAGCACTAGTGGATATCAGCAGTTCTTC	CASTSGYQQFF
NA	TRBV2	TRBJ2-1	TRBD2	TGTGCCAGCTTTGGGGGGACTAACAATGAGCAGTTCTTC	CASFGGTNNEQFF
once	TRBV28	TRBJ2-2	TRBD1	TGTGCCTCTTATGCAGGGGGTTTGACCGGGGAGCTGTTTTTT	CASYAGGLTGELFF
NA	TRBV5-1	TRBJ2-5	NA	TGCGCCAGCAGCTTGGTTAGTCTCCAAGAGACCCAGTACTTC	CASSLVSLQETQYF
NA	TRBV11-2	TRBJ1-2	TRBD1	TGTGCCAGCAGCTTAGAACGGCAGGGGGGCGGCTACACCTTC	CASSLERQGGGYTF
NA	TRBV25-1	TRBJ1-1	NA	TGTGCCAGCAGTGAAAGGTTGAACACTGAAGCTTTCTTT	CASSERLNTEAFF
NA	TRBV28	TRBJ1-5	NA	TGTGCCAGCAGTTTAGGACCGGGGCCCACACCCGATCAGCCCCAGCATTTT	CASSLGPGPTPDQPQHF
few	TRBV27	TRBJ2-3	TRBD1	TGTGCCAGCAGTATGACAGGGGCAGATACGCAGTATTTT	CASSMTGADTQYF
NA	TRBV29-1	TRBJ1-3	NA	TGCAGCGTTGAAGGGGGCTCGGGAAACACCATATATTTT	CSVEGGSGNTIYF
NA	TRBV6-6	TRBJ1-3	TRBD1	TGTGCCAGCAGCTACGGGGACAGGACTGGAAACACCATATATTTT	CASSYGDRTGNTIYF
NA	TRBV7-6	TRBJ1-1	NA	TGTGCCAGCAGCCGGGGGTTGGGAATGAACACTGAAGCTTTCTTT	CASSRGLGMNTEAFF